Each of the 23 T cell receptor beta chains below was sequenced from the same sample in a study of OX40 agonist ivuxolimab in advanced cancers. This table comes from immunoSEQ multiplex PCR, and its TCRdb copy is limited to in-frame clones, with some not included. The sample holds roughly 26,000 clones; 70% to 90% are singletons and the top ten take just under 20%. The specimen comprised CD4+ or CD8+ T cells sorted from blood, sampled in a trial of the OX40 agonist ivuxolimab. The receptors were sampled from an adult with an advanced solid tumor such as melanoma, head and neck, liver or kidney cancer.

The chain joins TRBV7-9 to TRBJ2-5; D may correspond to TRBD1 or TRBD2 (6 bases each). The ends were cut back, 1 base at V and 5 bases at J, with 11 bases in the middle. This CDR3 comprises 14 residues. Germline V gene lookup returns CDR1 SEHNR and CDR2 FQNEAQ (reference sequence). The CDR3 region has the DNA TGTGCCAGCAGCTTAGTAGGGGGGATGGAGACCCAGTACTTC. Its translation: CASSLVGGMETQYF.

The chain carries TRBV4-1 and TRBJ2-7, with TRBD2 matching 9 bases. Germline V gives CDR1 MGHRA, CDR2 YSYEKL. The CDR3 totals 15 residues. Trimming took 4 bases from V and 0 from J; bases not matched to a gene: 4. The CDR3 region has the DNA TGCGCCAGCAGCCGTCAGCGGGGGGACTCCTACGAGCAGTACTTC. Encoded protein: CASSRQRGDSYEQYF.

V usage is TRBV30 and J usage is TRBJ2-1; 10 bases match TRBD2. The germline CDR1 and CDR2 sequences are GTSNPN and SVGIG (reference sequence). CDR3 length equals 13 residues. V gave up 7 bases and J gave up 3 bases; unmatched junction bases: 3. The CDR3 sequence: CAFRLAGYNEQFF. The CDR3 region has the DNA TGTGCCTTTCGACTAGCGGGCTACAATGAGCAGTTCTTC.

This chain connects TRBV7-9 to TRBJ2-7; 9 positions match TRBD2. This CDR3 spans 14 amino acids. Looked up from germline, CDR1 is SEHNR and CDR2 is FQNEAQ (reference sequence). J lost 4 bases, V lost 7 bases, and 8 bases had no gene match. This CDR3 is CASTPRAGGYEQYF. The CDR3 bases are TGTGCCAGCACCCCCCGGGCGGGAGGGTACGAGCAGTACTTC.

The chain joins TRBV27 to TRBJ1-3, with D perhaps TRBD1 (6 bases). Trimming took 5 bases from V and 4 from J, leaving 12 bases between them. The CDR3 has 14 amino acids. Germline V gene lookup returns CDR1 MNHEY and CDR2 SMNVEV (reference sequence). The CDR3: CASSQQGAGNTIYF. The CDR3 bases are TGTGCCAGCAGTCAACAGGGCGCCGGAAACACCATATATTTT.

V gene TRBV5-1 combines with J gene TRBJ1-6, with a weak D call TRBD1 (6 bases). Between the trimmed V and J ends, which lost 3 bases and 10 bases, there was a span of 20 bases. The CDR3 has 16 residues. The germline V gene encodes CDR1 SGHRS and CDR2 YFSETQ. The CDR3, as DNA: TGCGCCAGCAGCTCTAACAGGGAAATCTACGGATCACCCCTCCACTTT. Residues: CASSSNREIYGSPLHF.

This sequence joins TRBV6-1 and TRBJ2-7, with D tentatively TRBD2 (6 bases). CDR1 MNHNS and CDR2 SASEGT come from the germline V gene. The CDR3 covers 12 residues. The V gene lost 5 bases and the J gene lost 4 bases, with 9 bases spanning the gap. CDR3 sequence reads: CASSILAYEQYF. The CDR3 DNA reads TGTGCCAGCAGTATACTAGCTTACGAGCAGTACTTC.

This chain joins TRBV4-1 and TRBJ1-5; D perhaps matches TRBD1 (5 bases). This CDR3 contains 14 residues. Germline CDR1 and CDR2: MGHRA and YSYEKL. Deletions cut 0 bases from V and 7 bases from J, with 10 bases between. The CDR3 DNA follows: TGCGCCAGCAGCCAAGAGGGGGTTGCCCAGCCCCAGCATTTT. It specifies CASSQEGVAQPQHF.

The table lists this clone with a count of one. The V call is TRBV27, the J call TRBJ1-5; D not certain. The CDR3 is 13 residues long. The V end lost 1 base, the J end lost 5 bases, and 6 bases lay between the germline ends. Germline V gene sequence: CDR1 MNHEY, CDR2 SMNVEV (reference sequence). The DNA for the CDR3 is TGTGCCAGCAGTTTATTTCTAGATCAGCCCCAGCATTTT. Translated: CASSLFLDQPQHF.

The chain is built from TRBV19 and TRBJ2-7; D is possibly TRBD2 (6 bases). The CDR3 covers 16 residues. V gave up 1 base and J gave up 2 bases, with 15 bases separating them. CDR1 is LNHDA and CDR2 is SQIVND in the germline V gene (reference sequence). The CDR3 coding sequence is TGTGCCAGTAGTATAGGCTTTGACGGGAGCACCTACGAGCAGTACTTC. Translation gives CASSIGFDGSTYEQYF.

The chain carries TRBV5-4 and TRBJ1-2; D is unresolved. Trimming took 0 bases from V and 0 from J, leaving 9 bases between them. The CDR3 contains 15 residues. The germline V gene has CDR1 SGHNT and CDR2 YYREEE (reference sequence). The CDR3 sequence: CASSLGPLPNYGYTF. CDR3 DNA sequence: TGTGCCAGCAGCTTGGGTCCCCTCCCTAACTATGGCTACACCTTC.

V gene TRBV27 combines with J gene TRBJ2-7; TRBD1 might be the D (6 bases). Looked up from germline, CDR1 is MNHEY and CDR2 is SMNVEV (reference sequence). This CDR3 is 14 amino acids long. V was pared by 6 bases and J by 0 bases, with 12 bases between. The CDR3 reads CASSLYRDSYEQYF. The CDR3 DNA sequence: TGTGCCAGCAGCCTTTACAGGGACTCCTACGAGCAGTACTTC.

Only one count was recorded for this clone. The chain couples TRBV10-3 to TRBJ2-2; D gene uncertain. The germline V gene encodes CDR1 ENHRY and CDR2 SYGVKD. With 6 bases removed from V and 1 base from J, the gap between germline ends came to 9 bases. The CDR3 spans 14 residues. CDR3 residues: CAIRILQNTGELFF. CDR3 coding DNA: TGTGCCATCAGAATCCTACAGAACACCGGGGAGCTGTTTTTT.

The chain uses TRBV4-3 and TRBJ1-3; no reliable D call. V dropped 0 bases and J dropped 0 bases, with 9 bases sitting between them. The length of the CDR3 is 16 residues. Germline CDR1 and CDR2: LGHNA and YSLEER. CDR3 bases: TGCGCCAGCAGCCAAGACCGATGGAGCTCTGGAAACACCATATATTTT. Protein product: CASSQDRWSSGNTIYF.

In this sample, this clone turned up once. The chain links TRBV13 to TRBJ2-1; the match to TRBD2 covers 10 bases. CDR3 size: 16 residues. The V gene end was trimmed by 4 bases and the J gene end by 5 bases; junction bases not matched to a gene: 8. Germline V gene lookup returns CDR1 PRHDT and CDR2 FYEKMQ (reference sequence). For the CDR3, the DNA is TGTGCCAGCAGCTCACCGGGACTAGCGTTGAACAATGAGCAGTTCTTC. As protein: CASSSPGLALNNEQFF.

J is TRBJ2-1 and V is TRBV29-1; 11 bases align to TRBD2. The CDR3 has 16 residues. Germline values: CDR1 SQVTM, CDR2 ANQGSEA. Germline trimming cut 2 bases from V and 4 bases from J; bases unmatched to any gene: 7. CDR3 loop: CSVEHSGRVLYNEQFF. DNA of the CDR3: TGCAGCGTTGAACATAGCGGGAGGGTCCTATACAATGAGCAGTTCTTC.

The chain combines TRBV6-1 with TRBJ2-1; D is unresolved. V lost 3 bases to trimming and J lost 5 bases, with 11 bases between them. From germline, CDR1 is MNHNS and CDR2 SASEGT. The CDR3 is made up of 14 amino acids. The chain's CDR3 is CASSEVTVHNEQFF. The CDR3 coding sequence is TGTGCCAGCAGTGAGGTAACAGTGCACAATGAGCAGTTCTTC.

This chain joins TRBV4-1 and TRBJ1-4; the D is unclear. Germline V gene sequence: CDR1 MGHRA, CDR2 YSYEKL. There are 16 residues in the CDR3. With 0 bases removed from V and 4 bases from J, the gap between germline ends came to 12 bases. The CDR3 DNA is TGCGCCAGCAGCCAAGACGGAGGGCTTTATAATGAAAAACTGTTTTTT. Translation gives CASSQDGGLYNEKLFF.

V gene TRBV6-5 combines with J gene TRBJ2-7, with D unresolved. Germline V CDR1 and CDR2: MNHEY, SVGAGI. The CDR3 consists of 12 residues. V was trimmed by 6 bases and J by 5 bases, leaving 11 bases between them. CDR3 sequence reads: CASSPGPHEQYF. CDR3 nucleotides: TGTGCCAGCAGCCCCGGGCCCCACGAGCAGTACTTC.

The V and J genes are TRBV12-2 and TRBJ2-1; TRBD2, as called in the table, went unchecked against the DNA. TRBV12-2 is deemed a pseudogene. The CDR3 covers 15 residues. The CDR3 loop reads CASRFRTSGTNEQFF. CDR3 sequence (DNA): TGTGCAAGTCGCTTCAGGACTAGCGGGACCAATGAGCAGTTCTTC.

V gene TRBV2 combines with J gene TRBJ2-5; maybe TRBD2 (5 bases). Germline loops: CDR1 SNHLY, CDR2 FYNNEI. This CDR3 contains 15 residues. Trimming took off 5 bases at V and 5 bases at J, with 18 bases between the two ends. Here the CDR3 reads CASSWSGESRETQYF. For the CDR3, the DNA is TGTGCCAGCAGTTGGTCTGGGGAGAGTAGGGAGACCCAGTACTTC.

This clone was seen once. The chain uses TRBV28 and TRBJ1-5; unclear D gene. The CDR3 is 10 amino acids. Trimming removed 10 bases at V and 8 bases at J, with 9 bases between. The germline gives CDR1 MDHEN, CDR2 SYDVKM. This CDR3 reads CATAMEPQHF. CDR3 DNA sequence: TGTGCCACCGCCATGGAGCCCCAGCATTTT.

This chain joins TRBV15 and TRBJ2-3; the match to TRBD2 covers 7 bases. V shed 0 bases and J 4 bases; nucleotides not matched to a gene: 13. CDR1 and CDR2 from the germline V gene are LNHNV and YYDKDF (reference sequence). The CDR3 has 18 residues. The CDR3 is CATSRERGSGIGSDTQYF. For the CDR3, the DNA is TGTGCCACCAGCAGAGAAAGAGGGAGCGGGATAGGGTCAGATACGCAGTATTTT.